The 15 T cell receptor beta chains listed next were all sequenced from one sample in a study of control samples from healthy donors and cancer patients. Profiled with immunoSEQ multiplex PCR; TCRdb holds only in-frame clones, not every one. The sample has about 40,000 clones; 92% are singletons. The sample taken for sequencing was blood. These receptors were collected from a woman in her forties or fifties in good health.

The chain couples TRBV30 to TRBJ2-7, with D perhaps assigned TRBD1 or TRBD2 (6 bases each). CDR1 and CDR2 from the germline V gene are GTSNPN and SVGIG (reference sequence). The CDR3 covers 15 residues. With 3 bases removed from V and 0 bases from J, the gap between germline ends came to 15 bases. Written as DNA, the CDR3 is TGTGCCTGGAGCCTGGGGGGCTTTAGCTCCTACGAGCAGTACTTC. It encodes CAWSLGGFSSYEQYF.

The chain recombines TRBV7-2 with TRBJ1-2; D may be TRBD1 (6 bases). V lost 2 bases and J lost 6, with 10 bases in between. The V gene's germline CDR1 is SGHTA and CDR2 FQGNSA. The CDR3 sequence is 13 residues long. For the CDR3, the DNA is TGTGCCAGCAGCTTACACAGGGAAGATGGCTACACCTTC. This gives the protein CASSLHREDGYTF.

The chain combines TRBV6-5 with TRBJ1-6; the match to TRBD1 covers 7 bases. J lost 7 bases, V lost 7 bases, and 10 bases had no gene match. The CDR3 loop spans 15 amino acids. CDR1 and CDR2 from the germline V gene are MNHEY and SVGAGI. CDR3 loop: CASTPRGGGNSPLHF. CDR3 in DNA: TGTGCCAGCACCCCCAGGGGAGGGGGCAATTCACCCCTCCACTTT.

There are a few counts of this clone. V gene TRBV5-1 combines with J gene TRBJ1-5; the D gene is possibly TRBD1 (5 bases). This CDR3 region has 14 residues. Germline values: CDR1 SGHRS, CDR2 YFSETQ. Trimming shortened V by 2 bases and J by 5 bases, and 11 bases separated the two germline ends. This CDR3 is CASSLAGSDQPQHF. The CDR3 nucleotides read TGCGCCAGCAGCTTAGCAGGGTCTGATCAGCCCCAGCATTTT. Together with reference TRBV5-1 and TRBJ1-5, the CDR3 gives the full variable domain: KAGVTQTPRYLIKTRGQQVTLSCSPISGHRSVSWYQQTPGQGLQFLFEYFSETQRNKGNFPGRFSGRQFSNSRSEMNVSTLELGDSALYLCASSLAGSDQPQHFGDGTRLSIL.

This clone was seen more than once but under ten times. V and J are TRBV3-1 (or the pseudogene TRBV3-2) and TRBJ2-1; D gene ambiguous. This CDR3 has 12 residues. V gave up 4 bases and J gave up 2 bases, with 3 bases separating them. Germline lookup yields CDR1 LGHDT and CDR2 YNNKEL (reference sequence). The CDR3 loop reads CASSPTYNEQFF. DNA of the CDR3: TGTGCCAGCAGCCCAACCTACAATGAGCAGTTCTTC.

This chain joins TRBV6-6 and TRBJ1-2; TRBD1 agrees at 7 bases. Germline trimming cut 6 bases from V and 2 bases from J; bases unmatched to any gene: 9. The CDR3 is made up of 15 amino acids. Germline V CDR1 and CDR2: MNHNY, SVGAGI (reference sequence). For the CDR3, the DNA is TGTGCCAGCAGAGGGGGCCCGACCGCGAACTATGGCTACACCTTC. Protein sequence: CASRGGPTANYGYTF.

The chain's CDR3 is CASSQKSRSGYTF. CDR3 nucleotides: TGCGCCAGCAGCCAAAAAAGTAGGAGCGGCTACACCTTC. The V gene is TRBV4-3, the J gene TRBJ1-2; no definite D call. The V gene's germline CDR1 is LGHNA and CDR2 YSLEER. V was shortened by 2 bases and J by 8 bases, with 12 bases between the two germline ends. The CDR3 loop spans 13 amino acids.

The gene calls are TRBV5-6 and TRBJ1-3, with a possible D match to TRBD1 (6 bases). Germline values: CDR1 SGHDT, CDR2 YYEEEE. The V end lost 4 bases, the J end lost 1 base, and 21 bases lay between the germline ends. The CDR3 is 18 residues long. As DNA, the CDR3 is TGTGCCAGCAGCCTCGCGACAGGAGGCTTCTCGTCTGGAAACACCATATATTTT. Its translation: CASSLATGGFSSGNTIYF.

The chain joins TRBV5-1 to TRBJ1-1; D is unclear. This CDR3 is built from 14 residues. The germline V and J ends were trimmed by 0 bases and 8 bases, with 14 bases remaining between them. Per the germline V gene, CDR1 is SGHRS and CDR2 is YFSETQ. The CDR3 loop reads CASSLDPSALEAFF. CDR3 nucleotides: TGCGCCAGCAGCTTGGACCCCTCAGCCTTAGAAGCTTTCTTT.

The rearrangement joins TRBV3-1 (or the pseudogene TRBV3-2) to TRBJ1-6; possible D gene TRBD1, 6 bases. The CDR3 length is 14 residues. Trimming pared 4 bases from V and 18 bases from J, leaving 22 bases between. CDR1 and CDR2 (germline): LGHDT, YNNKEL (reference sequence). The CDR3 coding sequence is TGTGCCAGCAGCCCGAATTACCCCAGGGGTTCCCCCCACTTT. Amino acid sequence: CASSPNYPRGSPHF.

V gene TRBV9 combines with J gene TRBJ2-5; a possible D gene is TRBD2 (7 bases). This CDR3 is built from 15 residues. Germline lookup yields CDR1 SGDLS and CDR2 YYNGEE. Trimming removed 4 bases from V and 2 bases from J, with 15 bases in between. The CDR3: CASSPRGGAQETQYF. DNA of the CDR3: TGTGCCAGCAGCCCACGAGGGGGGGCACAAGAGACCCAGTACTTC.

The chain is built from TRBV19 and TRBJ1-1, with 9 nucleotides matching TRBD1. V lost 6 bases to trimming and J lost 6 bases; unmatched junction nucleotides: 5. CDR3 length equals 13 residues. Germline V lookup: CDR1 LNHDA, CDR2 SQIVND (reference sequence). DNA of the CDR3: TGTGCCAGTAGGGTTAGGACAGGGGCTGAAGCTTTCTTT. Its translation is CASRVRTGAEAFF.

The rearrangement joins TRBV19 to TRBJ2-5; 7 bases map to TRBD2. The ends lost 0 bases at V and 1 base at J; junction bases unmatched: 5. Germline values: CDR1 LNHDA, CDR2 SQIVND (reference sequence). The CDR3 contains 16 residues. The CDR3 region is CASSIETSTAQETQYF. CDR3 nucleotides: TGTGCCAGTAGTATAGAGACTAGCACGGCCCAAGAGACCCAGTACTTC.

This chain's CDR3 is CSASKRGGSGELFF. CDR3 in DNA: TGCAGTGCTAGTAAACGGGGGGGCTCCGGGGAGCTGTTTTTT. This rearrangement joins TRBV20-1 to TRBJ2-2; 8 bases are shared with TRBD2. V lost 3 bases to trimming and J lost 6 bases; unmatched junction nucleotides: 6. The V gene's germline CDR1 is DFQATT and CDR2 SNEGSKA (reference sequence). The CDR3 runs 14 residues.

The DNA for the CDR3 is TGTGCCAGTAGGCTGACAGGGACTAATGAAAAACTGTTTTTT. It encodes CASRLTGTNEKLFF. The V gene is TRBV19, the J gene TRBJ1-4; 7 positions agree with TRBD1. Germline CDR1 is LNHDA and CDR2 is SQIVND (reference sequence). J gave up 2 bases and V 6 bases, and 3 bases lay outside the gene matches. CDR3 size: 14 residues.